A selection of T cell receptor beta chains follows, all from one sample in a study of blood T cell repertoires in COVID-19. TCRdb's copy holds only in-frame clones and misses some; the assay was immunoSEQ multiplex PCR. This sample has under 250,000 clones, with roughly 82% found just once. The sequenced material came from peripheral blood. The receptors come from a woman aged 40 to 50 with acute or convalescent COVID-19. CDR3s include the opening cysteine and the closing phenylalanine or tryptophan. A D gene is named only where the DNA matches it firmly. Size is omitted from some rows. Given values are once, few, many or a class for expanded clones.

cdr3_aa: CASKWTASSQPQHF
cdr3_nt: TGTGCCAGTAAATGGACAGCATCATCTCAGCCCCAGCATTTT
clone_size: few
j_call: TRBJ1-5
d_call: .
v_call: TRBV19
cdr3_length: 14

cdr3_aa: CASSQDRPRGMNTEAFF
cdr3_nt: TGTGCCAGCAGCCAGGACAGACCCAGGGGAATGAACACTGAAGCTTTCTTT
clone_size: .
j_call: TRBJ1-1
d_call: .
v_call: TRBV3-1/TRBV3-2
cdr3_length: 17

cdr3_aa: CASSRQGSNQPQHF
cdr3_nt: TGTGCCAGCAGTAGACAGGGGTCTAATCAGCCCCAGCATTTT
clone_size: .
j_call: TRBJ1-5
d_call: TRBD1
v_call: TRBV6-4
cdr3_length: 14

cdr3_aa: CASLSTGYNSPLHF
cdr3_nt: TGTGCCAGCCTATCGACGGGTTATAATTCACCCCTCCACTTT
clone_size: .
j_call: TRBJ1-6
d_call: .
v_call: TRBV25-1
cdr3_length: 14

cdr3_aa: CASSPVGLAGARTGELFF
cdr3_nt: TGTGCCAGCAGCCCCGTGGGGCTGGCGGGGGCCAGAACCGGGGAGCTGTTTTTT
clone_size: .
j_call: TRBJ2-2
d_call: .
v_call: TRBV27
cdr3_length: 18

cdr3_aa: CAIGDRGETQYF
cdr3_nt: TGTGCCATCGGCGACAGGGGGGAGACCCAGTACTTC
clone_size: few
j_call: TRBJ2-5
d_call: TRBD1
v_call: TRBV10-3
cdr3_length: 12

cdr3_aa: CASRGDRWNTEAFF
cdr3_nt: TGTGCCAGTAGGGGGGACAGGTGGAACACTGAAGCTTTCTTT
clone_size: .
j_call: TRBJ1-1
d_call: TRBD1
v_call: TRBV19
cdr3_length: 14

cdr3_aa: CSVLLGKEETQYF
cdr3_nt: TGCAGCGTTTTATTGGGCAAGGAAGAGACCCAGTACTTC
clone_size: .
j_call: TRBJ2-5
d_call: .
v_call: TRBV29-1
cdr3_length: 13

cdr3_aa: CASSLGTQRNTEAFF
cdr3_nt: TGTGCCAGCAGTCTCGGGACTCAACGGAACACTGAAGCTTTCTTT
clone_size: .
j_call: TRBJ1-1
d_call: .
v_call: TRBV27
cdr3_length: 15

cdr3_aa: CASRRRTGGNYGYTF
cdr3_nt: TGTGCCAGCAGGAGGAGGACAGGAGGGAACTATGGCTACACCTTC
clone_size: .
j_call: TRBJ1-2
d_call: TRBD1
v_call: TRBV6-5
cdr3_length: 15

cdr3_aa: CASSGEAGGNYEQYF
cdr3_nt: TGTGCCAGCAGCGGGGAAGCGGGAGGGAACTACGAGCAGTACTTC
clone_size: .
j_call: TRBJ2-7
d_call: TRBD2
v_call: TRBV7-7
cdr3_length: 15

cdr3_aa: CASSSQGLDTEAFF
cdr3_nt: TGTGCCAGCAGTTCCCAGGGCTTAGACACTGAAGCTTTCTTT
clone_size: .
j_call: TRBJ1-1
d_call: .
v_call: TRBV6-6
cdr3_length: 14

cdr3_aa: CASSYRGTGTYGYTF
cdr3_nt: TGTGCCAGCAGTTACAGAGGGACAGGGACTTATGGCTACACCTTC
clone_size: few
j_call: TRBJ1-2
d_call: TRBD1
v_call: TRBV6-5
cdr3_length: 15

cdr3_aa: CATDRTGAVGDTEAFF
cdr3_nt: TGTGCCACCGACAGGACAGGGGCCGTCGGGGACACTGAAGCTTTCTTT
clone_size: .
j_call: TRBJ1-1
d_call: TRBD1
v_call: TRBV10-3
cdr3_length: 16

cdr3_aa: CASSLREGAGELFF
cdr3_nt: TGTGCCAGCAGCTTACGGGAGGGAGCCGGGGAGCTGTTTTTT
clone_size: .
j_call: TRBJ2-2
d_call: TRBD2
v_call: TRBV7-9
cdr3_length: 14

cdr3_aa: CASSPSLAGPTDTQYF
cdr3_nt: TGTGCCAGCAGCCCATCCCTAGCGGGACCCACAGATACGCAGTATTTT
clone_size: once
j_call: TRBJ2-3
d_call: TRBD2
v_call: TRBV5-5
cdr3_length: 16

cdr3_aa: CASSIGGIGELFF
cdr3_nt: TGTGCCAGCAGCATCGGGGGGATCGGGGAGCTGTTTTTT
clone_size: .
j_call: TRBJ2-2
d_call: TRBD2
v_call: TRBV6-6
cdr3_length: 13

cdr3_aa: CASSGETNEKLFF
cdr3_nt: TGCGCCAGCAGTGGGGAGACTAATGAAAAACTGTTTTTT
clone_size: .
j_call: TRBJ1-4
d_call: .
v_call: TRBV10-2
cdr3_length: 13

cdr3_aa: CASSLTSGGALDTQYF
cdr3_nt: TGTGCCAGCAGCTTAACTAGCGGGGGGGCCCTAGATACGCAGTATTTT
clone_size: .
j_call: TRBJ2-3
d_call: TRBD2
v_call: TRBV9
cdr3_length: 16

cdr3_aa: CASGDTQLPGELFF
cdr3_nt: TGTGCCAGCGGGGACACCCAGCTCCCCGGGGAGCTGTTTTTT
clone_size: .
j_call: TRBJ2-2
d_call: .
v_call: TRBV27
cdr3_length: 14

cdr3_aa: CASSTRDRVGETQYF
cdr3_nt: TGTGCCAGCAGCACCCGGGACAGGGTAGGAGAGACCCAGTACTTC
clone_size: .
j_call: TRBJ2-5
d_call: TRBD1
v_call: TRBV13
cdr3_length: 15

cdr3_aa: CASSPGQGGYGYTF
cdr3_nt: TGTGCCAGCAGCCCAGGACAGGGGGGTTATGGCTACACCTTC
clone_size: .
j_call: TRBJ1-2
d_call: TRBD1
v_call: TRBV9
cdr3_length: 14

cdr3_aa: CATRGNSYEQYF
cdr3_nt: TGTGCCACCCGGGGAAACTCCTACGAGCAGTACTTC
clone_size: .
j_call: TRBJ2-7
d_call: .
v_call: TRBV15
cdr3_length: 12

cdr3_aa: CASRRQGNTGELFF
cdr3_nt: TGTGCCAGCAGGCGACAGGGTAACACCGGGGAGCTGTTTTTT
clone_size: .
j_call: TRBJ2-2
d_call: TRBD1
v_call: TRBV6-5
cdr3_length: 14

cdr3_aa: CAINGGQIYGYTF
cdr3_nt: TGTGCCATCAACGGAGGACAGATCTATGGCTACACCTTC
clone_size: .
j_call: TRBJ1-2
d_call: .
v_call: TRBV10-3
cdr3_length: 13

cdr3_aa: CSDNINYGYTF
cdr3_nt: TGCAGCGATAATATTAACTATGGCTACACCTTC
clone_size: .
j_call: TRBJ1-2
d_call: .
v_call: TRBV29-1
cdr3_length: 11

cdr3_aa: CASSYGQGNSNQPQHF
cdr3_nt: TGTGCCAGCAGCTACGGACAGGGTAATAGCAATCAGCCCCAGCATTTT
clone_size: many
j_call: TRBJ1-5
d_call: TRBD1
v_call: TRBV13
cdr3_length: 16

cdr3_aa: CASNQADTQYF
cdr3_nt: TGTGCCAGCAACCAGGCAGATACGCAGTATTTT
clone_size: .
j_call: TRBJ2-3
d_call: .
v_call: TRBV2
cdr3_length: 11

cdr3_aa: CSAGWGQKGDIQYF
cdr3_nt: TGCAGCGCTGGCTGGGGACAGAAGGGGGACATTCAGTACTTC
clone_size: .
j_call: TRBJ2-4
d_call: TRBD1
v_call: TRBV29-1
cdr3_length: 14

cdr3_aa: CASSYGTGGFNEQFF
cdr3_nt: TGTGCCAGCAGTTACGGGACAGGGGGCTTCAATGAGCAGTTCTTC
clone_size: .
j_call: TRBJ2-1
d_call: TRBD1
v_call: TRBV6-2/TRBV6-3
cdr3_length: 15

cdr3_aa: CASIGTGPYEQYF
cdr3_nt: TGTGCCAGCATCGGGACAGGGCCCTACGAGCAGTACTTC
clone_size: .
j_call: TRBJ2-7
d_call: TRBD1
v_call: TRBV6-4
cdr3_length: 13

cdr3_aa: CASSPSLGLQQHF
cdr3_nt: TGTGCCAGCTCACCCAGTCTTGGGCTTCAGCAGCATTTT
clone_size: .
j_call: TRBJ1-5
d_call: .
v_call: TRBV18
cdr3_length: 13

cdr3_aa: CARRVPAGERGETQYF
cdr3_nt: TGTGCCAGAAGAGTGCCAGCGGGAGAAAGGGGAGAGACCCAGTACTTC
clone_size: .
j_call: TRBJ2-5
d_call: TRBD2
v_call: TRBV5-3
cdr3_length: 16

cdr3_aa: CASSLKGLAGGGGPYEQYF
cdr3_nt: TGTGCCAGCAGCTTGAAGGGACTAGCGGGAGGAGGAGGGCCCTACGAGCAGTACTTC
clone_size: .
j_call: TRBJ2-7
d_call: TRBD2
v_call: TRBV5-5
cdr3_length: 19

cdr3_aa: CASSYAGQGDHNEQFF
cdr3_nt: TGTGCCAGCAGTTACGCCGGACAGGGGGACCACAATGAGCAGTTCTTC
clone_size: .
j_call: TRBJ2-1
d_call: TRBD1
v_call: TRBV6-5
cdr3_length: 16

cdr3_aa: CASPEMTGRNYGYTF
cdr3_nt: TGTGCCAGCCCTGAAATGACAGGGCGAAACTATGGCTACACCTTC
clone_size: .
j_call: TRBJ1-2
d_call: TRBD1
v_call: TRBV6-5
cdr3_length: 15

cdr3_aa: CASRSPGMDLKKLFF
cdr3_nt: TGTGCCAGCAGATCCCCAGGAATGGACTTAAAAAAACTGTTTTTT
clone_size: .
j_call: TRBJ1-4
d_call: .
v_call: TRBV6-5
cdr3_length: 15

cdr3_aa: CASSPDGGWTGVSPLHF
cdr3_nt: TGTGCCAGCAGCCCGGACGGGGGGTGGACAGGGGTTTCACCCCTCCACTTT
clone_size: once
j_call: TRBJ1-6
d_call: TRBD1
v_call: TRBV5-6
cdr3_length: 17

cdr3_aa: CASSLEAGVGRWMNTEAFF
cdr3_nt: TGTGCCAGCAGCTTAGAAGCAGGGGTCGGGCGATGGATGAACACTGAAGCTTTCTTT
clone_size: .
j_call: TRBJ1-1
d_call: .
v_call: TRBV7-2
cdr3_length: 19

cdr3_aa: CASSEGTGHSGNTIYF
cdr3_nt: TGTGCCAGCAGTGAAGGGACAGGCCACTCTGGAAACACCATATATTTT
clone_size: .
j_call: TRBJ1-3
d_call: TRBD1
v_call: TRBV2
cdr3_length: 16

cdr3_aa: CASSQGGGHQFF
cdr3_nt: TGCGCCAGCAGCCAAGGCGGGGGGCACCAGTTCTTC
clone_size: .
j_call: TRBJ2-1
d_call: TRBD2
v_call: TRBV4-1
cdr3_length: 12

cdr3_aa: CSASSGQGGTQYF
cdr3_nt: TGCAGTGCTAGTTCCGGGCAGGGGGGGACCCAGTACTTC
clone_size: .
j_call: TRBJ2-5
d_call: .
v_call: TRBV20-1
cdr3_length: 13

cdr3_aa: CASSFGQGYGYTF
cdr3_nt: TGTGCCAGCAGCTTCGGACAGGGGTATGGCTACACCTTC
clone_size: .
j_call: TRBJ1-2
d_call: TRBD1
v_call: TRBV7-9
cdr3_length: 13

cdr3_aa: CASSLRGSTEAFF
cdr3_nt: TGTGCCAGCAGCTTACGGGGATCAACTGAAGCTTTCTTT
clone_size: .
j_call: TRBJ1-1
d_call: .
v_call: TRBV7-6
cdr3_length: 13

cdr3_aa: CASSQVPDRSAYEQYF
cdr3_nt: TGCGCCAGCAGCCAAGTCCCGGACAGAAGTGCCTACGAGCAGTACTTC
clone_size: .
j_call: TRBJ2-7
d_call: .
v_call: TRBV4-1
cdr3_length: 16

cdr3_aa: CASSLEQKSTGELFF
cdr3_nt: TGCGCCAGCAGCTTGGAACAGAAGTCCACCGGGGAGCTGTTTTTT
clone_size: .
j_call: TRBJ2-2
d_call: .
v_call: TRBV5-1
cdr3_length: 15

cdr3_aa: CASSDELWETQYF
cdr3_nt: TGTGCCAGCAGTGACGAGCTCTGGGAGACCCAGTACTTC
clone_size: .
j_call: TRBJ2-5
d_call: .
v_call: TRBV6-4
cdr3_length: 13

cdr3_aa: CASSLQREVIYEQYF
cdr3_nt: TGTGCCAGCAGCTTACAACGGGAGGTCATCTACGAGCAGTACTTC
clone_size: once
j_call: TRBJ2-7
d_call: TRBD2
v_call: TRBV7-2
cdr3_length: 15

cdr3_aa: CASSSDRVNTEAFF
cdr3_nt: TGTGCCAGCAGTTCCGACAGGGTGAACACTGAAGCTTTCTTT
clone_size: .
j_call: TRBJ1-1
d_call: TRBD1
v_call: TRBV6-2/TRBV6-3
cdr3_length: 14

cdr3_aa: CASSMERQGGGNEQFF
cdr3_nt: TGTGCCAGCAGCATGGAAAGGCAGGGAGGTGGCAATGAGCAGTTCTTC
clone_size: .
j_call: TRBJ2-1
d_call: .
v_call: TRBV7-6
cdr3_length: 16

cdr3_aa: CASSLAISTTYEQYF
cdr3_nt: TGTGCCAGCAGCTTAGCCATCTCCACTACCTACGAGCAGTACTTC
clone_size: .
j_call: TRBJ2-7
d_call: .
v_call: TRBV11-2
cdr3_length: 15